These 26 T cell receptor beta chains came from one sample sequenced in a study of CXCR3-negative and CXCR3-positive naive CD8 T cells. Study observations and caveats: CXCR3-positive naive cells carried more hydrophobic TRB CDR3s than CXCR3-negative ones.

The libraries of TRB cDNA were constructed through 5' RACE using UMI labels. TCRdb reprocessed the 5' RACE reads, with one entry per CDR3 protein and no DNA. Here the sample table reports about 120,000 distinct CDR3 sequences. No antigen has been identified for these receptors. Sequences were obtained from naive CXCR3+ CD8+ T cells from blood. Sample subset: CD45RO-CCR7+CD27+CD95- naive CD8+ T cells expressing CXCR3 (TNR3+). Receptors were obtained from a human donor in good health. Some clones in this sample may be carry-over from other donors' samples.

J is TRBJ1-2 and V is TRBV29-1; TCRdb's D gene call, TRBD1, goes unchecked for lack of DNA. The CDR3 length is 14 residues. From germline, CDR1 is SQVTM and CDR2 ANQGSEA. CDR3 sequence reads: CSVVGQGQTDGYTF.

The gene calls are TRBV28 and TRBJ1-1; the TRBD1 assignment by TCRdb is unverifiable without DNA. Germline CDR1 reads MDHEN; CDR2 reads SYDVKM. The CDR3 covers 14 residues. CDR3 sequence: CASTGRDSNTEAFF.

The chain has TRBV5-4 and TRBJ1-1; TCRdb returns TRBD1, unconfirmable since there is no DNA. The CDR3 is 14 amino acids. CDR1 is SGHNT and CDR2 is YYREEE in the germline V gene (reference sequence). The chain's CDR3 is CASSPERTGPEAFF. Full variable domain (outside the CDR3, taken from reference TRBV5-4 and TRBJ1-1): ETGVTQSPTHLIKTRGQQVTLRCSSQSGHNTVSWYQQALGQGPQFIFQYYREEENGRGNFPPRFSGLQFPNYSSELNVNALELDDSALYLCASSPERTGPEAFFGQGTRLTVV.

The V call is TRBV21-1, the J call TRBJ2-7; TCRdb selects TRBD2, and the lack of DNA leaves this call unchecked. TRBV21-1 is classified as a pseudogene. The CDR3 covers 13 residues. The CDR3 spells CASSTRLPYEQYF.

V is TRBV27 and J is TRBJ1-2; TCRdb returns TRBD1, unconfirmable since there is no DNA. The CDR3 consists of 15 residues. Germline CDR1 and CDR2: MNHEY and SMNVEV (reference sequence). CDR3 sequence: CASSPTGYPLYGYTF.

The chain employs TRBV4-1 and TRBJ2-6; TCRdb gives TRBD2 as the D gene, but with no DNA this cannot be confirmed. The CDR3 loop spans 19 amino acids. CDR1 is MGHRA, CDR2 YSYEKL, per germline. The CDR3 sequence is CASSLGLAGGAPGANVLTF.

The V call is TRBV7-6, the J call TRBJ2-1. Germline-derived CDR1 and CDR2 are SGHVS and FNYEAQ. The CDR3 has 14 residues. CDR3 sequence: CASSPRIAYNEQFF.

This chain joins TRBV7-8 and TRBJ2-1. Germline V gives CDR1 SGHVS, CDR2 FQNEAQ. This CDR3 has 12 amino acids. CDR3 in amino acids: CASTVAPHGQFF.

The chain combines TRBV27 with TRBJ1-1. This CDR3 contains 15 residues. CDR1 MNHEY and CDR2 SMNVEV come from the germline V gene (reference sequence). CDR3 region: CASSLEGPPNTEAFF.

This CDR3 reads CASSQTVMNTEAFF. The rearrangement joins TRBV5-6 to TRBJ1-1. This CDR3 region has 14 residues. Germline V gene data show CDR1 as SGHDT and CDR2 as YYEEEE. Together with reference TRBV5-6 and TRBJ1-1, the CDR3 gives the full variable domain: DAGVTQSPTHLIKTRGQQVTLRCSPKSGHDTVSWYQQALGQGPQFIFQYYEEEERQRGNFPDRFSGHQFPNYSSELNVNALLLGDSALYLCASSQTVMNTEAFFGQGTRLTVV.

The chain carries TRBV12-3 or TRBV12-4 and TRBJ1-1; TCRdb indicates TRBD1, and absent DNA this call remains unverified. The CDR3 contains 15 residues. The CDR3 reads CASSPAGAGYTEAFF.

This chain's CDR3 is CASSQESSARYTEAFF. The chain recombines TRBV4-2 with TRBJ1-1. The length of the CDR3 is 16 residues. In germline, CDR1 is LGHNA, CDR2 YNFKEQ.

The J gene is TRBJ2-1, the V gene TRBV5-7. TRBV5-7 is flagged as an ORF with uncertain function. There are 12 residues in the CDR3. Here the CDR3 reads CASSLLRNEQFF.

The genes are TRBV14 and TRBJ2-1; TCRdb proposes TRBD2, but this gene call is untestable without DNA. CDR1 is SGHDN and CDR2 is FVKESK in the germline V gene. This CDR3 spans 16 amino acids. Here the CDR3 reads CASSQGPGLAARGQFF. The variable domain in full, with the rest retrieved from reference TRBV14 and TRBJ2-1, is EAGVTQFPSHSVIEKGQTVTLRCDPISGHDNLYWYRRVMGKEIKFLLHFVKESKQDESGMPNNRFLAERTGGTYSTLKVQPAELEDSGVYFCASSQGPGLAARGQFFGPGTRLTVL.

The chain is built from TRBV7-9 and TRBJ2-7; there is no DNA to check the TCRdb D call of TRBD1. Germline V gene data show CDR1 as SEHNR and CDR2 as FQNEAQ (reference sequence). CDR3 size: 13 residues. CDR3 loop: CASSPGTQYEQYF.

The genes are TRBV4-1 and TRBJ2-2. The CDR3 has 15 residues. The germline gives CDR1 MGHRA, CDR2 YSYEKL. The CDR3 spells CASSPLTENTGELFF.

This chain connects TRBV5-5 to TRBJ2-7; the D call from TCRdb, TRBD1, cannot be confirmed without DNA. From germline, CDR1 is SGHKS and CDR2 YYEKEE (reference sequence). This CDR3 comprises 14 residues. Here the CDR3 reads CASRLGTGVSEQYF.

This rearrangement joins TRBV7-3 to TRBJ2-7; as DNA is missing, the TRBD1 call by TCRdb cannot be tested. Germline V lookup: CDR1 SGHTA, CDR2 FQGTGA. This CDR3 has 17 amino acids. CDR3 amino acids: CASSLVGVGAGAYEQYF.

The chain joins TRBV12-3 or TRBV12-4 to TRBJ2-1. The CDR3 has 15 residues. CDR3: CASSSSGSANNEQFF.

V gene TRBV7-9 combines with J gene TRBJ2-1; the D gene TCRdb calls, TRBD1, cannot be checked with no DNA. CDR1 is SEHNR and CDR2 is FQNEAQ in the germline V gene (reference sequence). The CDR3 totals 15 residues. CDR3: CASSLPWTGDNEQFF. The complete variable domain, with remaining parts taken from reference TRBV7-9 and TRBJ2-1, reads DTGVSQNPRHKITKRGQNVTFRCDPISEHNRLYWYRQTLGQGPEFLTYFQNEAQLEKSRLLSDRFSAERPKGSFSTLEIQRTEQGDSAMYLCASSLPWTGDNEQFFGPGTRLTVL.

The chain couples TRBV7-9 to TRBJ2-1; TCRdb proposes TRBD1, but this gene call is untestable without DNA. Per germline, CDR1 SEHNR and CDR2 FQNEAQ (reference sequence). The CDR3 consists of 16 residues. The CDR3 loop reads CASSPRGGGIGHEQFF.

The gene calls are TRBV14 and TRBJ2-7; TCRdb's assignment of TRBD1 cannot be checked, as there is no DNA. Germline CDR1 reads SGHDN; CDR2 reads FVKESK. The CDR3 sequence is 14 residues long. CDR3 sequence reads: CASSPVSRYYEQYF.

CDR3 sequence: CAGSLLAGQETQYF. The gene calls are TRBV11-2 and TRBJ2-5; TCRdb names TRBD2, which stays unverified in the absence of DNA. The length of the CDR3 is 14 residues. Germline V gene lookup returns CDR1 SGHAT and CDR2 FQNNGV. Drawing the rest from reference TRBV11-2 and TRBJ2-5, the complete variable domain is EAGVAQSPRYKIIEKRQSVAFWCNPISGHATLYWYQQILGQGPKLLIQFQNNGVVDDSQLPKDRFSAERLKGVDSTLKIQPAKLEDSAVYLCAGSLLAGQETQYFGPGTRLLVL.

This CDR3 reads CSVEGDTYGYTF. V usage is TRBV29-1 and J usage is TRBJ1-2; TCRdb outputs TRBD1, but without DNA this stays unchecked. This CDR3 is 12 amino acids long. Germline assignment: CDR1 SQVTM and CDR2 ANQGSEA.

The CDR3 spells CASSFRQGGYEQYF. The rearrangement uses TRBV27 and TRBJ2-7; TCRdb proposes TRBD1, but this gene call is untestable without DNA. Germline V gene lookup returns CDR1 MNHEY and CDR2 SMNVEV (reference sequence). The CDR3 contains 14 residues.

The chain joins TRBV5-1 to TRBJ2-7; TCRdb outputs TRBD2, but without DNA this stays unchecked. This CDR3 is built from 13 residues. Per germline, CDR1 SGHRS and CDR2 YFSETQ. The CDR3 sequence: CASSLGGMAEQYF.